This is a list of T cell receptor beta chains from one sample in a study of T cells after yellow fever vaccination. In TCRdb, the 5' RACE reads were re-called with MiXCR into one record per CDR3 protein. The sample includes hundreds of thousands of distinct CDR3 sequences, 9% to 15% of them seen just once. Sample: PBMCs, taken on the day of the yellow fever booster vaccination. The source of these receptors is a man aged 30-40 years who received the YFV17D yellow fever vaccine. Each CDR3 is given with its conserved first and last residue. The D gene is left open where the match is weak. Rows may omit the clone size; those that give it use once, few, many or a size class.

.,TRBV30,.,TRBJ2-2,CAWGWGGLRNTGELFF,TGTGCCTGGGGGTGGGGGGGCTTGAGGAACACCGGGGAGCTGTTTTTT
.,TRBV19,TRBD1,TRBJ1-6,CASHGQGHSPLHF,TGTGCCAGCCACGGACAGGGCCATTCACCCCTCCACTTT
few,TRBV29-1,.,TRBJ1-5,CSVVEGGNQPQHF,TGCAGCGTTGTCGAAGGGGGCAATCAGCCCCAGCATTTT
.,TRBV7-3,TRBD2,TRBJ2-1,CASSSRGGLAGGDYNEQFF,TGTGCCAGCAGCTCTCGAGGGGGACTAGCGGGAGGAGACTACAATGAGCAGTTCTTC
.,TRBV7-9,TRBD1,TRBJ2-2,CASTGTGGPGELFF,TGTGCCAGCACCGGGACAGGGGGCCCCGGGGAGCTGTTTTTT
few,TRBV10-3,TRBD2,TRBJ2-2,CAISHAGAGELFF,TGTGCCATCAGCCACGCGGGGGCCGGGGAGCTGTTTTTT
many,TRBV20-1,.,TRBJ2-5,CSAITGKGETQYF,TGCAGTGCTATAACGGGAAAGGGGGAGACCCAGTACTTC
once,TRBV9,.,TRBJ2-7,CASSPKDATYEQYF,TGTGCCAGCAGCCCAAAGGACGCAACCTACGAGCAGTACTTC
few,TRBV6-2/TRBV6-3,TRBD1,TRBJ2-5,CASSRGMVETQYF,TGTGCCAGCTCCAGGGGGATGGTTGAGACCCAGTACTTC
many,TRBV3-1,TRBD1,TRBJ1-3,CASSQTGGGGNTIYF,TGTGCCAGCAGCCAAACAGGGGGAGGTGGAAACACCATATATTTT
.,TRBV30,.,TRBJ2-1,CASDNSSYNEQFF,TGTGCCTCGGACAACAGCTCCTACAATGAGCAGTTCTTC
.,TRBV19,.,TRBJ2-2,CASSITVITGELFF,TGTGCCAGTAGTATCACAGTGATCACCGGGGAGCTGTTTTTT
once,TRBV12-3/TRBV12-4,TRBD2,TRBJ2-5,CASRTSGKETQYF,TGTGCCAGCAGGACTAGCGGGAAAGAGACCCAGTACTTC
few,TRBV20-1,TRBD1,TRBJ1-5,CSAYHRGINQPQHF,TGCAGTGCTTACCACAGGGGTATTAATCAGCCCCAGCATTTT
few,TRBV5-5,TRBD2,TRBJ2-1,CASSPSGGGIHNEQFF,TGTGCCAGCAGCCCCTCCGGGGGGGGAATCCACAATGAGCAGTTCTTC
.,TRBV27,.,TRBJ2-2,CATLIGRDITGELFF,TGTGCCACCCTTATCGGGCGGGACATCACCGGGGAGCTGTTTTTT
.,TRBV11-2,.,TRBJ2-3,CASSAQTGDTQYF,TGTGCCAGCAGCGCGCAGACAGGAGATACGCAGTATTTT
few,TRBV7-2,.,TRBJ2-7,CASSLSGQGINEQYF,TGTGCCAGCAGCCTCTCAGGGCAGGGTATCAACGAGCAGTACTTC
.,TRBV6-5,TRBD2,TRBJ2-7,CASSYLGGNEQYF,TGTGCCAGCAGTTACCTCGGGGGGAACGAGCAGTACTTC
few,TRBV12-3/TRBV12-4,TRBD1,TRBJ1-1,CASTRDRGLTEAFF,TGTGCCAGCACCCGGGACAGGGGGCTCACTGAAGCTTTCTTT
few,TRBV21-1,.,TRBJ2-7,CASSKVGTGGICEQYF,TGTGCCAGCAGCAAAGTCGGGACAGGGGGCATCTGCGAGCAGTACTTC